The present TCR beta chain was sequenced within a study of T cells after yellow fever vaccination. TCRdb processed the 5' RACE reads anew with MiXCR; each CDR3 protein has one entry. The sample has some 320,000 distinct CDR3 sequences, about 4% seen once. This CDR3 is 16 amino acids long. V lost 4 bases to trimming and J lost 0 bases, with 12 bases between them. In germline, CDR1 is MNHEY, CDR2 SVGAGI. Study results and caveats: Abundant bulk-population clonotypes could contaminate the FACS-sorted repertoires.

In this sample, this clonotype turned up a few times. Its antigen remains unidentified. The receptor's source is a man between 18 and 29 years old who received the YFV17D yellow fever vaccine. Sequenced here: PBMCs, sampled 5 days after the yellow fever booster vaccination. The chain has TRBV6-5 and TRBJ2-2; D possibly uses TRBD1 or TRBD2 (5 bases each). The CDR3 nucleotides read TGTGCCAGCAGTTTCTCGGGGCAAGCGAACACCGGGGAGCTGTTTTTT. Encoded protein: CASSFSGQANTGELFF.